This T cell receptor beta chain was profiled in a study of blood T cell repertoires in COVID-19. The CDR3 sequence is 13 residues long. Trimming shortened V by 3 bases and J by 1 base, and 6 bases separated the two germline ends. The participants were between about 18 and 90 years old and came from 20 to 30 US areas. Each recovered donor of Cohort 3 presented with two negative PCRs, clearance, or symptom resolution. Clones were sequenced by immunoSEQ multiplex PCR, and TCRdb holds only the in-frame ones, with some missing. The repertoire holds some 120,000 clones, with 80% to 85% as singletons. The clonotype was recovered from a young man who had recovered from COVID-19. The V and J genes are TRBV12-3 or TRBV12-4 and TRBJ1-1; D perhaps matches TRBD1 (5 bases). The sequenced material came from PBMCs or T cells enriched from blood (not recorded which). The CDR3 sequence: CASSFGQNTEAFF. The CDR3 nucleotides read TGTGCCAGCAGTTTCGGACAGAACACTGAAGCTTTCTTT.